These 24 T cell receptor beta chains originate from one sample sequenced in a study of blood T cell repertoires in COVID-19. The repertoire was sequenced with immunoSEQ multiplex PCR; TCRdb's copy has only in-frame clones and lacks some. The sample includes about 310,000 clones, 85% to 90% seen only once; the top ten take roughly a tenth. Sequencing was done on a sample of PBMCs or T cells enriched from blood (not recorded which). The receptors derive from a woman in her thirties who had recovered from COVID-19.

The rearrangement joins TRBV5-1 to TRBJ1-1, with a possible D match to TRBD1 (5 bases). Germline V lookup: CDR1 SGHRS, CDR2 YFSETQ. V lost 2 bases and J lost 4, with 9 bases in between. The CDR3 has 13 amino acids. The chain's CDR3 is CASSLGEATEAFF. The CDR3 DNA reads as TGCGCCAGCAGCTTAGGGGAGGCCACTGAAGCTTTCTTT.

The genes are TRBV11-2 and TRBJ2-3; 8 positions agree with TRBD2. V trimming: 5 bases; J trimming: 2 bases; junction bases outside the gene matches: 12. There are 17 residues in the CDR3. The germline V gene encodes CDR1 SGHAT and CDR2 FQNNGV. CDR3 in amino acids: CASSHGLGGRSTDTQYF. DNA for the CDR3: TGTGCCAGCAGCCACGGCCTCGGCGGGAGGTCCACAGATACGCAGTATTTT.

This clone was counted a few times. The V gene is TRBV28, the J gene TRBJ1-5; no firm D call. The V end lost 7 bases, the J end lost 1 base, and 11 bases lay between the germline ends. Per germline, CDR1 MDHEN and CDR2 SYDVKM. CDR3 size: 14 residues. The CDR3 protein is CASTTGGSNQPQHF. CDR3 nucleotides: TGTGCCAGCACAACCGGCGGGAGCAATCAGCCCCAGCATTTT.

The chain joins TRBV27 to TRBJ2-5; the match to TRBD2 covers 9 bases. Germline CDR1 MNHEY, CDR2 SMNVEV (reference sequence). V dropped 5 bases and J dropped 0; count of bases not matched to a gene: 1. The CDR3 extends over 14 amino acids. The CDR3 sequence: CASSLAGNQETQYF. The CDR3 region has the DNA TGTGCCAGCAGTCTAGCGGGGAACCAAGAGACCCAGTACTTC.

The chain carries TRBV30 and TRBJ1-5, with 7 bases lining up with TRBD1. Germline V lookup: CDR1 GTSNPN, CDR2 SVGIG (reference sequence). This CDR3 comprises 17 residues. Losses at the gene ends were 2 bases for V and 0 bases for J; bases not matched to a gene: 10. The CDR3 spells CAWSLGQKIYSNQPQHF. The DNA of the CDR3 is TGTGCCTGGAGTTTGGGACAGAAAATTTATAGCAATCAGCCCCAGCATTTT.

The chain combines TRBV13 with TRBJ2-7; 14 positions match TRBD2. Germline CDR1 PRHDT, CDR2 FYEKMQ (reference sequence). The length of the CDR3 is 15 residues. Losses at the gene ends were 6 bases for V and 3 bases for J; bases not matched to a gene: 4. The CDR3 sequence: CASSEGLAGVYEQYF. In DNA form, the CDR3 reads TGTGCCAGCAGTGAGGGACTAGCGGGAGTCTACGAGCAGTACTTC.

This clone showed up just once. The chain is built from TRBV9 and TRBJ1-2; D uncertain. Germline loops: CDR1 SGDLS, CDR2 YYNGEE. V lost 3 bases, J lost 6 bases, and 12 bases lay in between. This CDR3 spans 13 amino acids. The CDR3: CASSARHYNGYTF. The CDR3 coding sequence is TGTGCCAGCAGCGCAAGACATTACAATGGCTACACCTTC. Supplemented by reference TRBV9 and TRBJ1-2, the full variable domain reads DSGVTQTPKHLITATGQRVTLRCSPRSGDLSVYWYQQSLDQGLQFLIQYYNGEERAKGNILERFSAQQFPDLHSELNLSSLELGDSALYFCASSARHYNGYTFGSGTRLTVV.

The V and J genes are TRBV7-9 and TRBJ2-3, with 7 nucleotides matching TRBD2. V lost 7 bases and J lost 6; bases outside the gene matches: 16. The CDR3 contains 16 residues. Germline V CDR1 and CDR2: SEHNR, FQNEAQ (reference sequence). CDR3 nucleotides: TGTGCCAGCATTCGACTAGCTGGCGTTAGTATCGATACGCAGTATTTT. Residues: CASIRLAGVSIDTQYF.

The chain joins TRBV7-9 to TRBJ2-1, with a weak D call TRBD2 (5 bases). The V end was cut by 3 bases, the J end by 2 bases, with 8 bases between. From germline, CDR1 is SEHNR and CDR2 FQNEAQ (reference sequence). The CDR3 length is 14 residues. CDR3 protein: CASSFPGTYNEQFF. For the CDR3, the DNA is TGTGCCAGCAGCTTTCCGGGGACCTACAATGAGCAGTTCTTC.

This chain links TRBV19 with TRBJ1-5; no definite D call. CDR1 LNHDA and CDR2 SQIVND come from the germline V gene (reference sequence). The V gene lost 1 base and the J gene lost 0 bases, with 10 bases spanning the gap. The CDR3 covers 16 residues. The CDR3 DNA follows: TGTGCCAGTAGTATAGTTCAGATATATAGCAATCAGCCCCAGCATTTT. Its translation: CASSIVQIYSNQPQHF.

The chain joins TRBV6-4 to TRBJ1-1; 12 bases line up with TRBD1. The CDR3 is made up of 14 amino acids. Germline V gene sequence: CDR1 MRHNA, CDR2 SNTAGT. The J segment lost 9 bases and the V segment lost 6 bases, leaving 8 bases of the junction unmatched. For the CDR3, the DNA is TGTGCCAGCAGCCCATCCGGGACAGGGGGCAAAGCTTTCTTT. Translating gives CASSPSGTGGKAFF.

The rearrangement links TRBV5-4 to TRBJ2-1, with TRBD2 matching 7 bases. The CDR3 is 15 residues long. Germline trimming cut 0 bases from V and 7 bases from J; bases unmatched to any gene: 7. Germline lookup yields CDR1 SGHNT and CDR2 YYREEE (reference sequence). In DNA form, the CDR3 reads TGTGCCAGCAGCTTGGGGCTAGCGGCAAGTAATGAGCAGTTCTTC. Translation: CASSLGLAASNEQFF. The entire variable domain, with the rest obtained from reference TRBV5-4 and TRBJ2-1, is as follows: ETGVTQSPTHLIKTRGQQVTLRCSSQSGHNTVSWYQQALGQGPQFIFQYYREEENGRGNFPPRFSGLQFPNYSSELNVNALELDDSALYLCASSLGLAASNEQFFGPGTRLTVL.

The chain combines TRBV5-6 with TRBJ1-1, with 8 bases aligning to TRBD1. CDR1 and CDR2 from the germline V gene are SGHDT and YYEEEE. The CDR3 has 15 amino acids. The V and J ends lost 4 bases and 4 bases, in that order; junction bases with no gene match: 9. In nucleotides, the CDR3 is TGTGCCAGCAGCCGGGTACAGGGGGATAGCACTGAAGCTTTCTTT. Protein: CASSRVQGDSTEAFF.

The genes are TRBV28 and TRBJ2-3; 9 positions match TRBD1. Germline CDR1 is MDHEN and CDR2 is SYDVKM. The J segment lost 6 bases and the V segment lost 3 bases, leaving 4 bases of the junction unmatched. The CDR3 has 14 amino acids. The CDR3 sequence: CASSFDRGFDTQYF. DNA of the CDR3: TGTGCCAGCAGTTTCGACAGGGGGTTTGATACGCAGTATTTT.

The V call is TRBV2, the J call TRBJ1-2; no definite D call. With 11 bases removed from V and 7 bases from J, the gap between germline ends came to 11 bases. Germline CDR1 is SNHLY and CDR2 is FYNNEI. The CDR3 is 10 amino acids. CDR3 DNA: TGTGCCCTGCGGGCAGTTGGCTACACCTTC. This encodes CALRAVGYTF.

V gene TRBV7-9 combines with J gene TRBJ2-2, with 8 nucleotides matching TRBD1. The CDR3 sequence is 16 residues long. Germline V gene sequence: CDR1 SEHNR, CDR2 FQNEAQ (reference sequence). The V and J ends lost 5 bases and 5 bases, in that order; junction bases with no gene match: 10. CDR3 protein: CASSQGAGVRTGELFF. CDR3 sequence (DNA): TGTGCCAGCAGCCAGGGGGCAGGGGTGCGAACCGGGGAGCTGTTTTTT. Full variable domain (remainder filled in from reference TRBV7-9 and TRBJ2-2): DTGVSQNPRHKITKRGQNVTFRCDPISEHNRLYWYRQTLGQGPEFLTYFQNEAQLEKSRLLSDRFSAERPKGSFSTLEIQRTEQGDSAMYLCASSQGAGVRTGELFFGEGSRLTVL.

CDR3 amino acids: CASAREVVYNEQFF. CDR3 nucleotide sequence: TGTGCCAGTGCCCGAGAGGTAGTCTACAATGAGCAGTTCTTC. The chain carries TRBV19 and TRBJ2-1; D ambiguous. Trimming pared 8 bases from V and 3 bases from J, leaving 14 bases between. The CDR3 runs to 14 residues. Germline CDR1 reads LNHDA; CDR2 reads SQIVND (reference sequence).

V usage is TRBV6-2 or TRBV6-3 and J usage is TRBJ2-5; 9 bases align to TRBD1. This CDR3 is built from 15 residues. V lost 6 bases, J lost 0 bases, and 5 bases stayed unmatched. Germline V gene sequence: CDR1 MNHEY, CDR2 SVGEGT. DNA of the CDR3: TGTGCCAGCAGCTCCGACAGGGGGTACCAAGAGACCCAGTACTTC. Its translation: CASSSDRGYQETQYF.

The chain's CDR3 is CASSYPGQNTEAFF. The CDR3 DNA follows: TGTGCCAGCAGTTACCCGGGACAGAACACTGAAGCTTTCTTT. This chain uses TRBV6-5 with TRBJ1-1; the D gene is possibly TRBD1 (6 bases). CDR1 and CDR2 (germline): MNHEY, SVGAGI. The germline V and J ends were trimmed by 2 bases and 1 base, with 8 bases remaining between them. This CDR3 has 14 residues.

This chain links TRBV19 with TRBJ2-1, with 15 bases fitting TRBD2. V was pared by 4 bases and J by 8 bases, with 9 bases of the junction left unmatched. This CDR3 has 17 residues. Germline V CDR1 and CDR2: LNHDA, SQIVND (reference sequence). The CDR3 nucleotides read TGTGCCAGTAGTACCCGGACTAGCGGGAGGGGAAGTCATGAGCAGTTCTTC. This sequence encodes CASSTRTSGRGSHEQFF.

CDR3 amino acids: CASSEDGASTGELFF. The CDR3 DNA follows: TGTGCCAGCAGTGAAGATGGGGCATCCACCGGGGAGCTGTTTTTT. The chain uses TRBV6-1 and TRBJ2-2; possibly TRBD1 for D (5 bases). V shed 1 base and J shed 4 bases, with 10 bases lying between them. Germline CDR1 reads MNHNS; CDR2 reads SASEGT. The length of the CDR3 is 15 residues.

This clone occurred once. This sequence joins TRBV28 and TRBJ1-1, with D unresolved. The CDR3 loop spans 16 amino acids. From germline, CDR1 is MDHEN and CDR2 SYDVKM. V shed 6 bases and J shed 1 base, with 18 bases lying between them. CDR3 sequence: CASSRGGVMWNTEAFF. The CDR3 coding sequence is TGTGCCAGCAGCCGCGGCGGCGTTATGTGGAACACTGAAGCTTTCTTT.

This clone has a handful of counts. The CDR3 loop is CASSLESGSNMNTEAFF. In DNA, the CDR3 is TGTGCCAGCAGCTTAGAATCAGGGTCTAACATGAACACTGAAGCTTTCTTT. The chain carries TRBV7-8 and TRBJ1-1, with D possibly matching TRBD1 (5 bases). Germline V gene sequence: CDR1 SGHVS, CDR2 FQNEAQ. There are 17 residues in the CDR3. V lost 1 base, J lost 0 bases, and 15 bases lay in between.

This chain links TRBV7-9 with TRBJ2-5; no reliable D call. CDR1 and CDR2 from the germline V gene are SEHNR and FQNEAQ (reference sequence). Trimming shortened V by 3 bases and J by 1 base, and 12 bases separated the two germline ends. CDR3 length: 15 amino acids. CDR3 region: CASSLFPGFQETQYF. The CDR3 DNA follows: TGTGCCAGCAGCTTGTTTCCAGGATTCCAAGAGACCCAGTACTTC.